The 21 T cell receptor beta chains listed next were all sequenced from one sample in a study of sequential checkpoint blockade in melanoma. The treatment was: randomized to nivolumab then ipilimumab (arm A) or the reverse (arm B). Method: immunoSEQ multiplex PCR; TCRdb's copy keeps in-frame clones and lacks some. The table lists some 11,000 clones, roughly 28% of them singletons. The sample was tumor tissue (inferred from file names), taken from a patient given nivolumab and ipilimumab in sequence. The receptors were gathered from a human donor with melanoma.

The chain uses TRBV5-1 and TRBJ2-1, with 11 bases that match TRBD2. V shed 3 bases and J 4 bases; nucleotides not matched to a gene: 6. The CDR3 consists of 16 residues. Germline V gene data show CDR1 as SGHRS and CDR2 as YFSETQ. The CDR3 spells CASSWDLAGGYNEQFF. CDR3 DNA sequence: TGCGCCAGCAGCTGGGATCTAGCGGGGGGTTACAATGAGCAGTTCTTC.

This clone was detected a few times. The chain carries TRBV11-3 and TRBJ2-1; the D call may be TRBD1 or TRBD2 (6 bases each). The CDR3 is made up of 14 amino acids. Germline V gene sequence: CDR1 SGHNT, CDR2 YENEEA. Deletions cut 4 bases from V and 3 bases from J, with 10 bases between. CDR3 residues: CASSSGGLYNEQFF. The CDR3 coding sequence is TGTGCCAGCAGCTCTGGGGGGCTCTACAATGAGCAGTTCTTC.

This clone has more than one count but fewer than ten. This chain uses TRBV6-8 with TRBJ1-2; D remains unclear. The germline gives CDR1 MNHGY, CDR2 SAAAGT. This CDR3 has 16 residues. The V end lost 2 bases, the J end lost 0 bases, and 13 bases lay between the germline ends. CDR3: CASSYQPISSNYGYTF. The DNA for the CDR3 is TGTGCCAGCAGTTACCAACCGATATCGTCTAACTATGGCTACACCTTC.

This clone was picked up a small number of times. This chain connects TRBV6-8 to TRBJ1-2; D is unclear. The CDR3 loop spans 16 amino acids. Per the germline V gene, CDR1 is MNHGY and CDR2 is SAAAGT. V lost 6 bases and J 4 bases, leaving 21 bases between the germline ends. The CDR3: CASRYGIESFGYGYTF. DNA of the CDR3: TGTGCCAGCAGATACGGGATAGAGAGCTTTGGCTATGGCTACACCTTC.

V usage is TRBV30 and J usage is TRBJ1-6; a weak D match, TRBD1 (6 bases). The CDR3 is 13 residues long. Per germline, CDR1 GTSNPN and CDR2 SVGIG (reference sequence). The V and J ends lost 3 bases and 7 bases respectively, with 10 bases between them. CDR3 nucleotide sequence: TGTGCCTGGAGCACAGGGCCGAATTCACCCCTCCACTTT. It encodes CAWSTGPNSPLHF. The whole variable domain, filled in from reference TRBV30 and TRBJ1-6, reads SQTIHQWPATLVQPVGSPLSLECTVEGTSNPNLYWYRQAAGRGLQLLFYSVGIGQISSEVPQNLSASRPQDRQFILSSKKLLLSDSGFYLCAWSTGPNSPLHFGNGTRLTVT.

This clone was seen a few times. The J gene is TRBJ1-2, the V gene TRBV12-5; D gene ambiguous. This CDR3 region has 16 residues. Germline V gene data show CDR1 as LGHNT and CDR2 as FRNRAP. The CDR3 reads CASNGRLAGANYGYTF. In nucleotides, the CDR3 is TGTGCCAGCAACGGACGCCTGGCTGGAGCTAACTATGGCTACACCTTC.

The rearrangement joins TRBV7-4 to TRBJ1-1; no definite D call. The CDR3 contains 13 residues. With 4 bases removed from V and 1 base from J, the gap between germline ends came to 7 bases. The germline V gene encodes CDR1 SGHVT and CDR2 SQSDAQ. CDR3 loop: CASSSMWNTEAFF. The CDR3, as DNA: TGTGCCAGCAGCTCAATGTGGAACACTGAAGCTTTCTTT.

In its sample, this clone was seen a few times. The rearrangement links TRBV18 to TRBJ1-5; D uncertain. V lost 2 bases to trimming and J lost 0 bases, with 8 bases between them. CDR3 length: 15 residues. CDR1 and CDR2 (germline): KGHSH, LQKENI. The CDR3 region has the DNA TGTGCCAGCTCACCAGAGGCGAATAGCAATCAGCCCCAGCATTTT. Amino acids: CASSPEANSNQPQHF.

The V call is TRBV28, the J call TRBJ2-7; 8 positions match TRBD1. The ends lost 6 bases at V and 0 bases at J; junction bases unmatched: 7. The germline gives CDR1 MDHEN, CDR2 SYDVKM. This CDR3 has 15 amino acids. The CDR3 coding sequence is TGTGCCAGCAGCTCCATAGGACAGGGCTCCTACGAGCAGTACTTC. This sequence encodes CASSSIGQGSYEQYF.

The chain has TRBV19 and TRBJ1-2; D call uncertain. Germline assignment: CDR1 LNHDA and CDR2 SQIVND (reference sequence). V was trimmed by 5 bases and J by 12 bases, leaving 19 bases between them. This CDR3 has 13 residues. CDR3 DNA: TGTGCCAGTAGTCCCCCCGGAACGTCGATGCACACCTTC. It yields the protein CASSPPGTSMHTF.

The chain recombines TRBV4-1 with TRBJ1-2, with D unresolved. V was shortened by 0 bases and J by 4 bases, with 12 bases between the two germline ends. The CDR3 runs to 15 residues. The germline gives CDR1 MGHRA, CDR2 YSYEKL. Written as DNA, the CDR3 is TGCGCCAGCAGCCAAGATCGAATCCTTTCCTATGGCTACACCTTC. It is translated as CASSQDRILSYGYTF.

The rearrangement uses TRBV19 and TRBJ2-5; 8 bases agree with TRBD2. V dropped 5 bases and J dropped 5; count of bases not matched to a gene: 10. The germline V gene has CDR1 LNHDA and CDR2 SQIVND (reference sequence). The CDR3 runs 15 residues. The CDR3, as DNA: TGTGCCAGTAGTCGGGGGGGGGACGATTACGAGACCCAGTACTTC. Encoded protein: CASSRGGDDYETQYF. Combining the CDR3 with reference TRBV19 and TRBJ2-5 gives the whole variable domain DGGITQSPKYLFRKEGQNVTLSCEQNLNHDAMYWYRQDPGQGLRLIYYSQIVNDFQKGDIAEGYSVSREKKESFPLTVTSAQKNPTAFYLCASSRGGDDYETQYFGPGTRLLVL.

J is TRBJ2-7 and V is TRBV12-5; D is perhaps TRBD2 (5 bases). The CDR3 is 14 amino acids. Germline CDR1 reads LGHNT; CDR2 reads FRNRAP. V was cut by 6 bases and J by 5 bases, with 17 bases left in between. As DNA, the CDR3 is TGTGCTAGTGGATTAGGAGGTTTTGGCCACGAGCAGTACTTC. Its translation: CASGLGGFGHEQYF.

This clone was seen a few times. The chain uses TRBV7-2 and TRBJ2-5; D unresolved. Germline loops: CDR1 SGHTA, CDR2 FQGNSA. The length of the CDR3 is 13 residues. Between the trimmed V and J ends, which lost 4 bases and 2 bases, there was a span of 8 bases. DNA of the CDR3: TGTGCCAGCAGCTCGGACCTTCAAGAGACCCAGTACTTC. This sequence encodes CASSSDLQETQYF. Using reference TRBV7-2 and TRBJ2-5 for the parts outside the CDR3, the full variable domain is GAGVSQSPSNKVTEKGKDVELRCDPISGHTALYWYRQSLGQGLEFLIYFQGNSAPDKSGLPSDRFSAERTGGSVSTLTIQRTQQEDSAVYLCASSSDLQETQYFGPGTRLLVL.

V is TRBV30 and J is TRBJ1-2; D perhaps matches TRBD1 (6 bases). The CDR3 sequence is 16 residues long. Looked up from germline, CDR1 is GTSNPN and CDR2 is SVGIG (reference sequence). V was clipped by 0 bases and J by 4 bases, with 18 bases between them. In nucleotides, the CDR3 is TGTGCCTGGAGTGTACAGTTCGGGGGCAGTGGCTATGGCTACACCTTC. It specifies CAWSVQFGGSGYGYTF. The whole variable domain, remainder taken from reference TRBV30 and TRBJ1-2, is SQTIHQWPATLVQPVGSPLSLECTVEGTSNPNLYWYRQAAGRGLQLLFYSVGIGQISSEVPQNLSASRPQDRQFILSSKKLLLSDSGFYLCAWSVQFGGSGYGYTFGSGTRLTVV.

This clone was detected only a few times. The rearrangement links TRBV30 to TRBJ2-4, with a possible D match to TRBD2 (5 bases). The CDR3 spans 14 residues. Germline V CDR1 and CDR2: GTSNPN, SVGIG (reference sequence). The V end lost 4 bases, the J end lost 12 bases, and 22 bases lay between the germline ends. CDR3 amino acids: CAWTPPAELRTQYF. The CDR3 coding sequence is TGTGCCTGGACCCCGCCAGCGGAACTCCGAACTCAGTACTTC.

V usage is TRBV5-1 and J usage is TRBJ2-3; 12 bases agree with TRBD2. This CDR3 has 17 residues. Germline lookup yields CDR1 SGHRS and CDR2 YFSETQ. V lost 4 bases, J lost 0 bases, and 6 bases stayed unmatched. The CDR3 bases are TGCGCCAGCAGCACCGGGACTAGCGGGCCTAGCACAGATACGCAGTATTTT. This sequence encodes CASSTGTSGPSTDTQYF.

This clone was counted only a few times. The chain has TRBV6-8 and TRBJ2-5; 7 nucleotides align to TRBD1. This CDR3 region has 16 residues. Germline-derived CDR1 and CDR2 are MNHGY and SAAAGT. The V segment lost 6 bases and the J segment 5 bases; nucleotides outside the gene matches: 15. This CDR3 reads CASSEDRLIASETQYF. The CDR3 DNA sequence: TGTGCCAGCAGCGAGGACAGGCTAATCGCGTCCGAGACCCAGTACTTC.

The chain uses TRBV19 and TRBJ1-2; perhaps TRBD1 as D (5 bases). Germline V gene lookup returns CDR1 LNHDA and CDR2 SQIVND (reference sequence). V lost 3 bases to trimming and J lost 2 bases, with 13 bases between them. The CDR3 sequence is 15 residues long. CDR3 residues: CASSIPPGTNYGYTF. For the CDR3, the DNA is TGTGCCAGTAGTATCCCTCCGGGGACCAACTATGGCTACACCTTC. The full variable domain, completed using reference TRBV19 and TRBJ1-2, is DGGITQSPKYLFRKEGQNVTLSCEQNLNHDAMYWYRQDPGQGLRLIYYSQIVNDFQKGDIAEGYSVSREKKESFPLTVTSAQKNPTAFYLCASSIPPGTNYGYTFGSGTRLTVV.

The CDR3 is CASSIEGSWTEAFF. The CDR3 DNA reads TGTGCCAGTAGTATAGAAGGGTCGTGGACTGAAGCTTTCTTT. The rearrangement joins TRBV19 to TRBJ1-1; D is ambiguous. The CDR3 loop spans 14 amino acids. Germline CDR1 and CDR2: LNHDA and SQIVND (reference sequence). V shed 0 bases and J shed 5 bases, with 10 bases lying between them.

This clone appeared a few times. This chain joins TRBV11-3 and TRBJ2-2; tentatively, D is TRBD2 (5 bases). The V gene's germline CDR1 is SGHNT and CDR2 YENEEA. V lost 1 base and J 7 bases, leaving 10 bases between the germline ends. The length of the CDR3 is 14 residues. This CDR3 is CASSLGLGSGELFF. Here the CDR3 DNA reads TGTGCCAGCAGCTTAGGGCTAGGGAGCGGGGAGCTGTTTTTT. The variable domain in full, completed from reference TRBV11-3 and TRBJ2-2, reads EAGVVQSPRYKIIEKKQPVAFWCNPISGHNTLYWYLQNLGQGPELLIRYENEEAVDDSQLPKDRFSAERLKGVDSTLKIQPAELGDSAVYLCASSLGLGSGELFFGEGSRLTVL.